This entry features one T cell receptor beta chain sequence. Its target is unknown. This entry belongs to a study of cytotoxic CD8 clonotypes in ibrutinib-treated CLL. The wider study: Partial responders 24, complete 2; some twelve progressed and roughly 15 stayed in remission by median approximately 5.5 years.

Study-level findings and limits: Public clonotypes showed up rarely, and on treatment they shrank or held steady.

TCR beta libraries used around 2.2 micrograms of genomic DNA from cryopreserved PBMCs. Clones were read by immunoSEQ multiplex PCR, and TCRdb kept only the in-frame ones, dropping some. The sample includes hundreds of thousands of clones, roughly 70% of them seen just once. The sequence came from a human donor with chronic lymphocytic leukemia. The starting material was PBMCs, obtained after 24 months of ibrutinib treatment.

The DNA for the CDR3 is TGCGCCAGCAGCCAAGAATCACTAGCGGTTGCCTACAATGAGCAGTTCTTC. It encodes CASSQESLAVAYNEQFF. The chain has TRBV4-3 and TRBJ2-1; TRBD2 matches at 8 bases. V was clipped by 0 bases and J by 2 bases; unmatched bases: 6. Germline CDR1 reads LGHNA; CDR2 reads YSLEER. The CDR3 extends over 17 amino acids.